These 27 T cell receptor beta chains originate from one sample sequenced in a study of blood T cell repertoires in COVID-19. The method was immunoSEQ multiplex PCR; TCRdb's version includes in-frame clones alone and lacks a portion of them. The sample holds 100,000 to 150,000 clones; approximately 83% are singletons and the top ten take around 15%. Sequenced: peripheral blood. The receptors come from a woman aged 50 to 60 with acute or convalescent COVID-19.

The gene calls are TRBV12-3 or TRBV12-4 and TRBJ2-3; maybe TRBD2 (6 bases). The V end lost 5 bases, the J end lost 2 bases, and 8 bases lay between the germline ends. This CDR3 region has 13 residues. The CDR3 DNA sequence: TGTGCCAGCAGTCGGGACTTCACAGATACGCAGTATTTT. Its translation: CASSRDFTDTQYF.

The chain combines TRBV18 with TRBJ1-1; TRBD1 agrees at 12 bases. J was trimmed by 2 bases and V by 4 bases; bases with no gene match: 5. The CDR3 consists of 16 residues. Germline loops: CDR1 KGHSH, CDR2 LQKENI. Here the CDR3 DNA reads TGTGCCAGCTCACGACCCGGGACAGGGGGCAACACTGAAGCTTTCTTT. Translated, it gives CASSRPGTGGNTEAFF.

The chain has TRBV6-1 and TRBJ1-1, with D possibly TRBD1 on 5 matching bases. With 2 bases removed from V and 1 base from J, the gap between germline ends came to 11 bases. The germline V gene encodes CDR1 MNHNS and CDR2 SASEGT. CDR3 length equals 15 residues. The CDR3 reads CASSEQGNPNTEAFF. CDR3 bases: TGTGCCAGCAGTGAACAGGGTAATCCGAACACTGAAGCTTTCTTT.

This chain connects TRBV4-1 to TRBJ2-4; 11 positions match TRBD2. The length of the CDR3 is 15 residues. CDR1 MGHRA and CDR2 YSYEKL come from the germline V gene. Losses at the gene ends were 2 bases for V and 5 bases for J; bases not matched to a gene: 2. CDR3 nucleotides: TGCGCCAGCAGCCAACTGACTAGCGGGGAAAACATTCAGTACTTC. It translates to CASSQLTSGENIQYF.

The chain recombines TRBV12-3 or TRBV12-4 with TRBJ1-5; D is uncertain. The CDR3 extends over 13 amino acids. V lost 3 bases and J lost 9, with 12 bases in between. The CDR3 here is CASSFTTAGPQHF. The CDR3 bases are TGTGCCAGCAGTTTCACCACCGCGGGGCCCCAGCATTTT.

The rearrangement joins TRBV6-5 to TRBJ2-1, with TRBD2 matching 7 bases. V shed 5 bases, J shed 3 bases, and the junction held 4 bases outside the gene matches. The CDR3 consists of 14 residues. The germline V gene has CDR1 MNHEY and CDR2 SVGAGI. CDR3 residues: CASSLAVDYNEQFF. The CDR3 DNA reads TGTGCCAGCAGTCTAGCGGTTGACTACAATGAGCAGTTCTTC.

This clone showed up just once. V usage is TRBV7-9 and J usage is TRBJ1-1, with a weak D call TRBD1 (5 bases). There are 15 residues in the CDR3. Per germline, CDR1 SEHNR and CDR2 FQNEAQ (reference sequence). The V end lost 4 bases, the J end lost 3 bases, and 15 bases lay between the germline ends. The CDR3: CASSSRRGGDTEAFF. The CDR3 region has the DNA TGTGCCAGCAGCTCCAGGAGGGGAGGGGACACTGAAGCTTTCTTT.

The gene calls are TRBV11-1 and TRBJ1-2; 7 nucleotides line up with TRBD1. CDR3 length: 14 residues. The V gene's germline CDR1 is SGHAT and CDR2 FQDESV (reference sequence). With 5 bases clipped from V and 2 bases from J, the junction kept 5 bases outside the gene matches. The CDR3 is CASSPRQGNYGYTF. The CDR3 DNA sequence: TGTGCCAGCAGCCCACGACAGGGCAACTATGGCTACACCTTC.

The chain combines TRBV6-2 or TRBV6-3 with TRBJ2-1; 8 bases align to TRBD2. The CDR3 is 19 residues long. The V gene's germline CDR1 is MNHEY and CDR2 SVGEGT. The V gene end was trimmed by 4 bases and the J gene end by 4 bases; junction bases not matched to a gene: 18. The CDR3 region is CASSSESSLAGGQYNEQFF. The DNA of the CDR3 is TGTGCCAGCAGTTCCGAGTCTAGCCTAGCGGGTGGGCAATACAATGAGCAGTTCTTC.

The chain carries TRBV9 and TRBJ2-3; a weak D match, TRBD2 (7 bases). This CDR3 contains 17 residues. V was pared by 0 bases and J by 5 bases, with 19 bases between. The germline CDR1 and CDR2 sequences are SGDLS and YYNGEE. CDR3: CASSVVPGGFAGDTQYF. CDR3 DNA sequence: TGTGCCAGCAGCGTAGTTCCGGGGGGCTTTGCTGGAGATACGCAGTATTTT. The full variable domain, its missing parts supplied by reference TRBV9 and TRBJ2-3, is DSGVTQTPKHLITATGQRVTLRCSPRSGDLSVYWYQQSLDQGLQFLIQYYNGEERAKGNILERFSAQQFPDLHSELNLSSLELGDSALYFCASSVVPGGFAGDTQYFGPGTRLTVL.

J is TRBJ2-5 and V is TRBV27, with D unclear. Germline V gene sequence: CDR1 MNHEY, CDR2 SMNVEV (reference sequence). Trimming took off 3 bases at V and 4 bases at J, with 9 bases between the two ends. The CDR3 is made up of 13 amino acids. In DNA, the CDR3 is TGTGCCAGCAGTTTTGCCTCGGGAGAGACCCAGTACTTC. The encoded protein is CASSFASGETQYF.

The CDR3, as DNA: TGTGCCAGTAGTACTCAGAAGGACAGGGGGCTGAATCAGCCCCAGCATTTT. This gives the protein CASSTQKDRGLNQPQHF. This chain links TRBV19 with TRBJ1-5, with 11 bases fitting TRBD1. This CDR3 has 17 residues. V shed 4 bases, J shed 4 bases, and the junction held 9 bases outside the gene matches. Germline V CDR1 and CDR2: LNHDA, SQIVND (reference sequence).

This chain joins TRBV2 and TRBJ1-6; TRBD1 is a possible D gene (5 bases). Between the trimmed V and J ends, which lost 4 bases and 10 bases, there was a span of 11 bases. The CDR3 is 13 amino acids. Germline-derived CDR1 and CDR2 are SNHLY and FYNNEI. CDR3 region: CASSGGEGSPLHF. The CDR3, as DNA: TGTGCCAGCAGTGGAGGGGAGGGCTCACCCCTCCACTTT. The full variable domain, rest sourced from reference TRBV2 and TRBJ1-6, is EPEVTQTPSHQVTQMGQEVILRCVPISNHLYFYWYRQILGQKVEFLVSFYNNEISEKSEIFDDQFSVERPDGSNFTLKIRSTKLEDSAMYFCASSGGEGSPLHFGNGTRLTVT.

V gene TRBV19 combines with J gene TRBJ1-6; 7 bases match TRBD1. J gave up 7 bases and V 5 bases, and 11 bases lay outside the gene matches. From germline, CDR1 is LNHDA and CDR2 SQIVND (reference sequence). The CDR3 runs to 16 residues. The CDR3 coding sequence is TGTGCCAGTAGTGCGAAGACAGGGATAGGGAATTCACCCCTCCACTTT. It translates to CASSAKTGIGNSPLHF.

This clone was counted once. This chain connects TRBV2 to TRBJ2-7; D unresolved. V was cut by 6 bases and J by 2 bases, with 11 bases left in between. Germline CDR1 SNHLY, CDR2 FYNNEI. The CDR3 runs to 13 residues. CDR3 in DNA: TGTGCCAGCAGCACGGGTTTTACCTACGAGCAGTACTTC. Amino acid sequence: CASSTGFTYEQYF. Based on the CDR3 plus reference TRBV2 and TRBJ2-7, the full variable domain is EPEVTQTPSHQVTQMGQEVILRCVPISNHLYFYWYRQILGQKVEFLVSFYNNEISEKSEIFDDQFSVERPDGSNFTLKIRSTKLEDSAMYFCASSTGFTYEQYFGPGTRLTVT.

J is TRBJ1-3 and V is TRBV9; D possibly corresponds to TRBD1 (5 bases). V gave up 2 bases and J gave up 0 bases, with 15 bases separating them. The CDR3 spans 17 residues. Per the germline V gene, CDR1 is SGDLS and CDR2 is YYNGEE. The CDR3 bases are TGTGCCAGCAGCGTGTGGGGGGAGGTCGTCTCTGGAAACACCATATATTTT. Translation: CASSVWGEVVSGNTIYF.

This clone was detected a few times. The chain couples TRBV9 to TRBJ2-2, with no clear D. The CDR3 consists of 16 residues. In germline, CDR1 is SGDLS, CDR2 YYNGEE. V was pared by 2 bases and J by 3 bases, with 14 bases between. The CDR3 DNA follows: TGTGCCAGCAGCGTCAATCCAGCCCGGGACACCGGGGAGCTGTTTTTT. Translated, it gives CASSVNPARDTGELFF.

The chain has TRBV11-2 and TRBJ1-2, with 8 bases identical to TRBD1. The germline V gene encodes CDR1 SGHAT and CDR2 FQNNGV. This CDR3 is built from 14 residues. Germline trimming cut 1 base from V and 4 bases from J; bases unmatched to any gene: 2. The CDR3 DNA follows: TGTGCCAGCAGCTTAGGACAGGGGTCCTATGGCTACACCTTC. Protein sequence: CASSLGQGSYGYTF.

This rearrangement joins TRBV5-5 to TRBJ1-5; tentatively, D is TRBD1 (5 bases). The CDR3 spans 15 residues. The V gene's germline CDR1 is SGHKS and CDR2 YYEKEE (reference sequence). V dropped 1 base and J dropped 1 base, with 9 bases sitting between them. DNA of the CDR3: TGTGCCAGCAGCTTGTCAGGGCAGAGCAATCAGCCCCAGCATTTT. This encodes CASSLSGQSNQPQHF.

V is TRBV30 and J is TRBJ2-3; 13 bases map to TRBD2. The J segment lost 5 bases and the V segment lost 6 bases, leaving 5 bases of the junction unmatched. CDR1 and CDR2 from the germline V gene are GTSNPN and SVGIG (reference sequence). The CDR3 consists of 14 residues. CDR3 region: CACRTSGGLDTQYF. Written as DNA, the CDR3 is TGTGCCTGCAGGACTAGCGGGGGCCTAGATACGCAGTATTTT.

This chain connects TRBV5-1 to TRBJ1-6; D not certain. With 4 bases removed from V and 4 bases from J, the gap between germline ends came to 9 bases. Germline V gene data show CDR1 as SGHRS and CDR2 as YFSETQ. CDR3 length equals 14 residues. CDR3: CASSPELYNSPLHF. CDR3 nucleotides: TGCGCCAGCAGCCCGGAACTATATAATTCACCCCTCCACTTT.

The rearrangement links TRBV6-5 to TRBJ2-1; D is ambiguous. The CDR3 has 10 amino acids. Germline values: CDR1 MNHEY, CDR2 SVGAGI. The V end was cut by 8 bases, the J end by 5 bases, with 4 bases between. DNA for the CDR3: TGTGCCAGCGGCCACAATGAGCAGTTCTTC. It translates to CASGHNEQFF.

The CDR3, as DNA: TGTGCCAGCAGGGGACAGGGGAAAGGACCCCAGCATTTT. It is translated as CASRGQGKGPQHF. The chain is built from TRBV12-3 or TRBV12-4 and TRBJ1-5; 10 bases are a match to TRBD1. Trimming removed 6 bases from V and 10 bases from J; junction bases left unmatched: 6. This CDR3 has 13 amino acids.

The CDR3 loop reads CASSRDLNSYEQYF. CDR3 nucleotides: TGTGCCAGCTCACGGGACTTGAACTCCTACGAGCAGTACTTC. The rearrangement uses TRBV18 and TRBJ2-7, with D perhaps matching TRBD2 (6 bases). V dropped 4 bases and J dropped 0 bases, with 10 bases sitting between them. CDR3 length: 14 amino acids. Per the germline V gene, CDR1 is KGHSH and CDR2 is LQKENI.

The rearrangement links TRBV6-1 to TRBJ2-3, with 7 nucleotides matching TRBD2. CDR1 is MNHNS, CDR2 SASEGT, per germline. The CDR3 length is 15 residues. The V and J ends lost 0 bases and 3 bases, in that order; junction bases with no gene match: 3. Here the CDR3 DNA reads TGTGCCAGCAGTGAAGCGGGGGGGTATACAGATACGCAGTATTTT. Protein: CASSEAGGYTDTQYF.

This clone showed up just a few times. V gene TRBV5-1 combines with J gene TRBJ1-1, with a possible D match to TRBD1 (5 bases). This CDR3 is 14 amino acids long. The germline V gene has CDR1 SGHRS and CDR2 YFSETQ. The ends were cut back, 1 base at V and 11 bases at J, with 18 bases in the middle. The CDR3 reads CASSLTNGGSGAFF. Here the CDR3 DNA reads TGCGCCAGCAGCTTGACTAACGGGGGATCGGGGGCTTTCTTT.

This clone was seen a few times. The J gene is TRBJ1-3, the V gene TRBV19, with 10 bases matching TRBD1. The CDR3 runs to 16 residues. J lost 2 bases, V lost 4 bases, and 5 bases had no gene match. Germline values: CDR1 LNHDA, CDR2 SQIVND (reference sequence). The CDR3 loop reads CASSSTGQGAGNTIYF. CDR3 nucleotides: TGTGCCAGTAGTAGCACCGGACAGGGGGCTGGAAACACCATATATTTT.